Each of the 13 T cell receptor beta chains below was sequenced from the same sample in a study of control samples from healthy donors and cancer patients. Generated by immunoSEQ multiplex PCR, the TCRdb table keeps only in-frame clones and is missing some. Of roughly 120,000 clones in the sample, around 87% were seen once. Sequencing used blood. The receptors here all came from a man aged 30-40 years in good health.

This chain uses TRBV2 with TRBJ2-7, with 10 bases fitting TRBD1. J was trimmed by 0 bases and V by 6 bases; bases with no gene match: 5. The CDR3 has 15 amino acids. CDR1 and CDR2 (germline): SNHLY, FYNNEI. CDR3 sequence reads: CASSGTGASSYEQYV. The CDR3 DNA sequence: TGTGCCAGCAGCGGGACAGGGGCGAGCTCCTACGAGCAGTACGTC.

The chain has TRBV9 and TRBJ1-5, with a weak D call TRBD1 (5 bases). Germline CDR1 reads SGDLS; CDR2 reads YYNGEE. The V and J ends lost 3 bases and 5 bases respectively, with 15 bases between them. The CDR3 has 15 amino acids. CDR3 loop: CASSERDRRDQPQHF. CDR3 nucleotide sequence: TGTGCCAGCAGCGAGCGGGACCGCCGAGATCAGCCCCAGCATTTT. The entire variable domain, with the rest obtained from reference TRBV9 and TRBJ1-5, is as follows: DSGVTQTPKHLITATGQRVTLRCSPRSGDLSVYWYQQSLDQGLQFLIQYYNGEERAKGNILERFSAQQFPDLHSELNLSSLELGDSALYFCASSERDRRDQPQHFGDGTRLSIL.

J is TRBJ2-7 and V is TRBV27; 7 bases fit TRBD1. The V and J ends lost 6 bases and 3 bases, in that order; junction bases with no gene match: 5. Per germline, CDR1 MNHEY and CDR2 SMNVEV (reference sequence). CDR3 length: 13 amino acids. This CDR3 is CASRYRGNYEQYF. As DNA, the CDR3 is TGTGCCAGCAGGTACAGGGGTAACTACGAGCAGTACTTC.

The chain is built from TRBV5-1 and TRBJ1-1, with 8 bases identical to TRBD1. The germline V gene has CDR1 SGHRS and CDR2 YFSETQ. With 0 bases clipped from V and 1 base from J, the junction kept 5 bases outside the gene matches. The CDR3 totals 16 residues. CDR3 sequence reads: CASSLAGGAGNTEAFF. The CDR3 DNA follows: TGCGCCAGCAGCTTGGCAGGGGGCGCCGGGAACACTGAAGCTTTCTTT. The variable domain in full, with the rest retrieved from reference TRBV5-1 and TRBJ1-1, is KAGVTQTPRYLIKTRGQQVTLSCSPISGHRSVSWYQQTPGQGLQFLFEYFSETQRNKGNFPGRFSGRQFSNSRSEMNVSTLELGDSALYLCASSLAGGAGNTEAFFGQGTRLTVV.

The chain couples TRBV30 to TRBJ2-3; D is unclear. CDR3 size: 13 residues. Per germline, CDR1 GTSNPN and CDR2 SVGIG (reference sequence). The V gene lost 0 bases and the J gene lost 2 bases, with 6 bases spanning the gap. DNA for the CDR3: TGTGCCTGGAGTGTAGATTACACAGATACGCAGTATTTT. Amino acid sequence: CAWSVDYTDTQYF.

This rearrangement joins TRBV27 to TRBJ1-6; TRBD1 is a possible D gene (6 bases). This CDR3 spans 15 amino acids. In germline, CDR1 is MNHEY, CDR2 SMNVEV (reference sequence). Trimming took off 3 bases at V and 14 bases at J, with 20 bases between the two ends. The CDR3 spells CASSLDGGGTLALHF. As DNA, the CDR3 is TGTGCCAGCAGTTTGGACGGTGGAGGGACACTCGCCCTCCACTTT.

The chain couples TRBV9 to TRBJ2-2; no definite D call. The CDR3 extends over 16 amino acids. Per germline, CDR1 SGDLS and CDR2 YYNGEE. The V gene lost 0 bases and the J gene lost 4 bases, with 13 bases spanning the gap. CDR3 bases: TGTGCCAGCAGCGTAGAAAAGGCTGGCCTCACCGGGGAGCTGTTTTTT. Translating gives CASSVEKAGLTGELFF.

The chain has TRBV4-1 and TRBJ1-3; no reliable D call. The CDR3 sequence is 16 residues long. Germline V CDR1 and CDR2: MGHRA, YSYEKL. V was cut by 1 base and J by 0 bases, with 10 bases left in between. This CDR3 reads CASSQVERLSGNTIYF. CDR3 DNA sequence: TGCGCCAGCAGCCAAGTCGAAAGACTCTCTGGAAACACCATATATTTT.

The chain joins TRBV7-8 to TRBJ1-1; no firm D call. The CDR3 consists of 12 residues. The V gene's germline CDR1 is SGHVS and CDR2 FQNEAQ. The V and J ends lost 1 base and 5 bases respectively, with 5 bases between them. The CDR3 region is CASSLESTEAFF. For the CDR3, the DNA is TGTGCCAGCAGCTTAGAGAGTACTGAAGCTTTCTTT.

The V and J genes are TRBV7-9 and TRBJ1-2; D not resolved. Germline CDR1 SEHNR, CDR2 FQNEAQ (reference sequence). Trimming took 3 bases from V and 6 from J, leaving 14 bases between them. CDR3 size: 14 residues. The CDR3 DNA follows: TGTGCCAGCAGCTTTGACTCAAGGCCTGATGGCTACACCTTC. Residues: CASSFDSRPDGYTF.

Only one count was recorded for this clone. The V and J genes are TRBV6-4 and TRBJ1-2; 8 bases agree with TRBD1. CDR1 is MRHNA, CDR2 SNTAGT, per germline. The CDR3 covers 15 residues. V was pared by 6 bases and J by 4 bases, with 10 bases of the junction left unmatched. The CDR3 nucleotides are TGTGCCAGCAGAGCCGGACAGGGCTCTTTCTATGGCTACACCTTC. Amino acid sequence: CASRAGQGSFYGYTF.

The CDR3 sequence is CAPQGRVITEAFF. The CDR3 DNA reads as TGTGCTCCCCAGGGACGGGTTATCACTGAAGCTTTCTTT. The V gene is TRBV12-3 or TRBV12-4, the J gene TRBJ1-1; perhaps TRBD1 as D (5 bases). This CDR3 has 13 residues.

This clone was recorded only once. The chain recombines TRBV14 with TRBJ2-7, with D possibly called TRBD1 or TRBD2 (6 bases each). CDR3 size: 16 residues. CDR1 is SGHDN and CDR2 is FVKESK in the germline V gene. V lost 4 bases and J 7 bases, leaving 23 bases between the germline ends. Written as DNA, the CDR3 is TGTGCCAGCAGCCGTCAAGGGGGGTTAAGATCATTGGAGCAGTACTTC. Translated: CASSRQGGLRSLEQYF.